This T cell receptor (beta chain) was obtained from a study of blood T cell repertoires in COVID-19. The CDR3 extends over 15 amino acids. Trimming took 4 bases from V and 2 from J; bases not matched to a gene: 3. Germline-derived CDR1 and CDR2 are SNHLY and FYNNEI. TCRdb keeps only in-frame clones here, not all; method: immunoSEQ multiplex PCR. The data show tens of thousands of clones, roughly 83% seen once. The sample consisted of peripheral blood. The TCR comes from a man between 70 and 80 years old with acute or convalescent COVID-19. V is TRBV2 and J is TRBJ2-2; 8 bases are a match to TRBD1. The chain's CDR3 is CASSGGTGNTGELFF. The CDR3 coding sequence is TGTGCCAGCAGTGGAGGGACAGGCAACACCGGGGAGCTGTTTTTT. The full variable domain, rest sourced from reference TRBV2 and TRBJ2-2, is EPEVTQTPSHQVTQMGQEVILRCVPISNHLYFYWYRQILGQKVEFLVSFYNNEISEKSEIFDDQFSVERPDGSNFTLKIRSTKLEDSAMYFCASSGGTGNTGELFFGEGSRLTVL.